These 19 T cell receptor beta chains were all obtained from the same sample, sequenced in a study of identical twins. TCRdb called the 5' RACE reads again in MiXCR, with one record for every CDR3 protein. Of 400,000 to 550,000 distinct CDR3 sequences in the sample, roughly 24% were seen once. This same sample was also taken into another study, of T cells expressing NK-cell markers.

The sequencing input was CD4+ T cells sorted from blood. The receptors here all came from a woman between 18 and 30 years old in good health.

The chain links TRBV5-1 to TRBJ2-7; no firm D call. The V and J ends lost 4 bases and 2 bases respectively, with 10 bases between them. Germline CDR1 is SGHRS and CDR2 is YFSETQ. The length of the CDR3 is 13 residues. The CDR3 reads CASSGPAPYEQYF. In DNA, the CDR3 is TGCGCCAGCAGCGGTCCAGCCCCCTACGAGCAGTACTTC.

This clonotype was counted a few times. The CDR3 DNA sequence: TGTGCCAGCAGTTACTTCCTAGGCGGGGGGATCTACGAGCAGTACTTC. This sequence encodes CASSYFLGGGIYEQYF. The J gene is TRBJ2-7, the V gene TRBV6-2 or TRBV6-3, with TRBD2 identical over 8 bases. The CDR3 spans 16 residues. J was trimmed by 3 bases and V by 1 base; bases with no gene match: 8. Germline lookup yields CDR1 MNHEY and CDR2 SVGEGT.

The chain recombines TRBV3-1 with TRBJ2-7, with 11 positions matching TRBD2. Germline V CDR1 and CDR2: LGHDT, YNNKEL (reference sequence). Trimming removed 5 bases from V and 4 bases from J; junction bases left unmatched: 4. This CDR3 contains 14 residues. The CDR3 is CASSATSGKYEQYF. In nucleotides, the CDR3 is TGTGCCAGCAGCGCGACTAGCGGGAAGTACGAGCAGTACTTC.

This chain uses TRBV20-1 with TRBJ2-5; 11 bases map to TRBD2. Germline V gives CDR1 DFQATT, CDR2 SNEGSKA (reference sequence). J was trimmed by 1 base and V by 2 bases; bases with no gene match: 3. The CDR3 extends over 15 amino acids. The chain's CDR3 is CSARKGLAVQETQYF. CDR3 DNA sequence: TGCAGTGCTAGAAAGGGACTAGCGGTCCAAGAGACCCAGTACTTC.

This clonotype was counted only a few times. The chain couples TRBV10-3 to TRBJ1-5; 8 bases line up with TRBD1. There are 14 residues in the CDR3. Germline V CDR1 and CDR2: ENHRY, SYGVKD. J lost 5 bases, V lost 5 bases, and 5 bases had no gene match. Written as DNA, the CDR3 is TGTGCCATCAGTCCGGACAGGGAGCATCAGCCCCAGCATTTT. Translated: CAISPDREHQPQHF.

In this sample, this clonotype turned up a few times. The chain uses TRBV5-1 and TRBJ2-5, with D unclear. The CDR3 runs 14 residues. Per germline, CDR1 SGHRS and CDR2 YFSETQ. V lost 2 bases and J 3 bases, leaving 11 bases between the germline ends. This chain's CDR3 is CASSFGSAEETQYF. The CDR3 DNA follows: TGCGCCAGCAGCTTTGGTTCGGCAGAAGAGACCCAGTACTTC.

V gene TRBV6-1 combines with J gene TRBJ1-3; D is uncertain. Germline V gene data show CDR1 as MNHNS and CDR2 as SASEGT. Trimming removed 6 bases at V and 0 bases at J, with 6 bases between. The length of the CDR3 is 13 residues. As DNA, the CDR3 is TGTGCCAGCAGGGCCTTCTCTGGAAACACCATATATTTT. Translation gives CASRAFSGNTIYF.

This clonotype has just a few counts. V and J are TRBV12-3 or TRBV12-4 and TRBJ2-3, with 7 bases lining up with TRBD1. CDR3 length: 15 amino acids. Germline trimming cut 3 bases from V and 3 bases from J; bases unmatched to any gene: 6. The CDR3 here is CASSLGTDETDTQYF. CDR3 nucleotide sequence: TGTGCCAGCAGTTTGGGGACAGACGAGACAGATACGCAGTATTTT.

The table lists this clonotype with a few counts. The chain employs TRBV29-1 and TRBJ2-3; D is uncertain. The CDR3 covers 11 residues. V gave up 6 bases and J gave up 3 bases, with 7 bases separating them. Germline loops: CDR1 SQVTM, CDR2 ANQGSEA. Here the CDR3 reads CSVALTDTQYF. In nucleotides, the CDR3 is TGCAGCGTAGCGTTGACAGATACGCAGTATTTT.

This clonotype has only a few counts. The rearrangement uses TRBV6-2 or TRBV6-3 and TRBJ1-2; D unresolved. The CDR3 length is 13 residues. The V and J ends lost 4 bases and 5 bases respectively, with 11 bases between them. The germline gives CDR1 MNHEY, CDR2 SVGEGT. In nucleotides, the CDR3 is TGTGCCAGCAGTTTTCCAGAGAAATATGGCTACACCTTC. As protein: CASSFPEKYGYTF.

CDR3 DNA: TGCGCCAGCAGCCAAGATCAGACGGGGCGACACAATGAGCAGTTCTTC. Amino acid sequence: CASSQDQTGRHNEQFF. The V and J genes are TRBV4-1 and TRBJ2-1; perhaps D is TRBD1 or TRBD2 (5 bases each). From germline, CDR1 is MGHRA and CDR2 YSYEKL. The V end lost 0 bases, the J end lost 5 bases, and 14 bases lay between the germline ends. The CDR3 consists of 16 residues.

The chain combines TRBV7-2 with TRBJ2-7; D unclear. This CDR3 spans 17 amino acids. Germline loops: CDR1 SGHTA, CDR2 FQGNSA. Trimming left V 5 bases short and J 0 bases short, with 20 bases between. The CDR3 region is CASSPRSPAATSYEQYF. Here the CDR3 DNA reads TGTGCCAGCAGCCCCCGGTCCCCGGCAGCAACCTCCTACGAGCAGTACTTC.

This clonotype was seen once. The gene calls are TRBV7-9 and TRBJ2-7; the D gene could be TRBD1 or TRBD2 (5 bases each). Germline CDR1 reads SEHNR; CDR2 reads FQNEAQ (reference sequence). The V end was cut by 1 base, the J end by 6 bases, with 16 bases between. The CDR3 is 15 amino acids. CDR3 DNA: TGTGCCAGCAGCTTAGTGGGGTCAGGGAGTGGCGAGCAGTACTTC. Protein: CASSLVGSGSGEQYF. The full variable domain, rest sourced from reference TRBV7-9 and TRBJ2-7, is DTGVSQNPRHKITKRGQNVTFRCDPISEHNRLYWYRQTLGQGPEFLTYFQNEAQLEKSRLLSDRFSAERPKGSFSTLEIQRTEQGDSAMYLCASSLVGSGSGEQYFGPGTRLTVT.

On this clonotype itself: Compared with germline, one end of the junction differs, possibly owing to a read error. V is TRBV6-5 and J is TRBJ1-2; D call uncertain. The CDR3 loop spans 16 amino acids. Germline assignment: CDR1 MNHEY and CDR2 SVGAGI. This chain's CDR3 is CASSDSPPQPNYGYTF. CDR3 bases: TGTGCCAGCAGTGACTCCCCTCCACAGCCAAACTATGGCTACACCTTC.

This clonotype turned up a few times. The gene calls are TRBV29-1 and TRBJ1-1; TRBD1 matches at 10 bases. Germline loops: CDR1 SQVTM, CDR2 ANQGSEA. The CDR3 sequence is 13 residues long. With V trimmed by 8 bases and J by 3 bases, 6 bases remained unmatched. CDR3 in amino acids: CSTSGTGDTEAFF. The CDR3 DNA is TGCAGCACATCCGGGACAGGGGACACTGAAGCTTTCTTT.

The chain employs TRBV19 and TRBJ2-1; 8 nucleotides match TRBD2. The V and J ends lost 7 bases and 7 bases, in that order; junction bases with no gene match: 12. The CDR3 runs to 15 residues. The germline V gene encodes CDR1 LNHDA and CDR2 SQIVND (reference sequence). The DNA of the CDR3 is TGTGCCAGTAATCAAGGAGCGGGAGAAGGTAATGAGCAGTTCTTC. The encoded protein is CASNQGAGEGNEQFF.

The gene calls are TRBV2 and TRBJ1-2; TRBD1 matches 9 bases. There are 16 residues in the CDR3. The ends lost 5 bases at V and 2 bases at J; junction bases unmatched: 9. The V gene's germline CDR1 is SNHLY and CDR2 FYNNEI. CDR3: CASSTRYRGRNYGYTF. Written as DNA, the CDR3 is TGTGCCAGCAGTACCAGATACAGGGGGCGAAACTATGGCTACACCTTC.

In this sample, this clonotype turned up a few times. The genes are TRBV12-3 or TRBV12-4 and TRBJ1-5; D gene uncertain. CDR3 length: 14 residues. Trimming pared 5 bases from V and 0 bases from J, leaving 8 bases between. CDR3 coding DNA: TGTGCCAGCAGTCACGAGTATAGCAATCAGCCCCAGCATTTT. It specifies CASSHEYSNQPQHF.

V is TRBV5-1 and J is TRBJ2-7; 10 bases align to TRBD2. CDR3 length: 16 amino acids. V shed 1 base, J shed 3 bases, and the junction held 7 bases outside the gene matches. CDR1 is SGHRS, CDR2 YFSETQ, per germline. CDR3 protein: CASSLMASGSGYEQYF. CDR3 DNA: TGCGCCAGCAGCTTGATGGCTAGCGGGAGTGGCTACGAGCAGTACTTC.